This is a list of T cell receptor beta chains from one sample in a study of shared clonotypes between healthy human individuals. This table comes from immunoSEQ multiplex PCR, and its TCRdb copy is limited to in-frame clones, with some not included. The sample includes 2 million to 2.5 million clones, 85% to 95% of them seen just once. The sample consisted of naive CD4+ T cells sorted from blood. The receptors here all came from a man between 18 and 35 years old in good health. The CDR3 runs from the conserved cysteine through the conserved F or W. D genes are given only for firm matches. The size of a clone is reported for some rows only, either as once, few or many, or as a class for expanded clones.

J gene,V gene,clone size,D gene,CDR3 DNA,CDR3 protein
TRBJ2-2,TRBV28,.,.,TGTGCCAGCAGTTTAGAGGGTTGGGAGCTGTTTTTT,CASSLEGWELFF
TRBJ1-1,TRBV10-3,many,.,TGTGCCACTGCCGTGGCGGCAGAAGCTGAAGCTTTCTTT,CATAVAAEAEAFF
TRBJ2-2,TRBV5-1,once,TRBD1,TGCGCCAGCAGCCTCGGGACAGGGGGAATCGGGGAGCTGTTTTTT,CASSLGTGGIGELFF
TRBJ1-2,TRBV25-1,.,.,TGTGCCAGTGAAACTAACTATGGCTACACCTTC,CASETNYGYTF
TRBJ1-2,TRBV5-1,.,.,TGCGCCAGCAGCTTGGATCCGGGTACAATCTATGGCTACACCTTC,CASSLDPGTIYGYTF
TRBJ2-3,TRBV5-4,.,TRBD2,TGTGCCAGCACCTTCCCGGGACTAGCGTCATATACGCAGTATTTT,CASTFPGLASYTQYF
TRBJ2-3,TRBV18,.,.,TGTGCCAGCTCACGAGATTTCACAGATACGCAGTATTTT,CASSRDFTDTQYF
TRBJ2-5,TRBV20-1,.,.,TGCAGTGCTGCGGACGAGACCCAGTACTTC,CSAADETQYF
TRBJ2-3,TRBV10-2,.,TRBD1,TGCGCCAGCAGTGATTGGGAGACAGGGGGCTCAGATACGCAGTATTTT,CASSDWETGGSDTQYF
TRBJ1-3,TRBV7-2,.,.,TGTGCCAGCAGCTTAGGTGGGCCAGGAAACACCATATATTTT,CASSLGGPGNTIYF